This T cell receptor (beta chain) was sequenced for a study of a mutant IDH1 vaccine in newly diagnosed glioma. Across the whole study: Every participant had undergone radiotherapy, temozolomide, or both before, and most underwent both.

The repertoire was sequenced with immunoSEQ multiplex PCR; TCRdb's copy has only in-frame clones and lacks some. There are about 22,000 clones in the sample; approximately 89% occur only once, and 4.5% to 6% lies in the top ten. Indicated time point: week 11, during vaccination. Doses comprised 300 ug of mutant IDH1 20-mer peptide each, plus topical imiquimod. Donors' newly diagnosed IDH1-mutant WHO grade 3 or 4 astrocytomas lacked nuclear ATRX. To note about this clone: The antigen is unknown.

The receptor was derived from a woman aged 35 to 49 with glioma. The sample was PBMCs, taken from a glioma patient whose treatment included an IDH1 peptide vaccine.

In DNA form, the CDR3 reads TGTGCCAGCAGTGATTCCGGAGGGTCCGGGGAGCTGTTTTTT. It specifies CASSDSGGSGELFF. The V call is TRBV2, the J call TRBJ2-2; possibly TRBD2 for D (6 bases). The CDR3 has 14 residues. The V gene lost 3 bases and the J gene lost 6 bases, with 11 bases spanning the gap. Germline CDR1 SNHLY, CDR2 FYNNEI.